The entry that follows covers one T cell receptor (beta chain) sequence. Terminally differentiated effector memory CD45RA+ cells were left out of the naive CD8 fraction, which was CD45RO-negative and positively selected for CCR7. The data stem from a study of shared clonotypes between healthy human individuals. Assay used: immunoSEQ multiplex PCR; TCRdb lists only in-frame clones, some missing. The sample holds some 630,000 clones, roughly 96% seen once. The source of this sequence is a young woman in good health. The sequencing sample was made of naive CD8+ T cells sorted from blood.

The DNA of the CDR3 is TGTGCCAGCAGCGGTACCGGGGCTGGAAACACCATATATTTT. This sequence encodes CASSGTGAGNTIYF. The chain employs TRBV9 and TRBJ1-3; D ambiguous. Germline CDR1 is SGDLS and CDR2 is YYNGEE. The CDR3 has 14 amino acids. The germline V and J ends were trimmed by 3 bases and 2 bases, with 9 bases remaining between them.